This entry lists 14 T cell receptor beta chains sequenced from one sample in a study of blood T cell repertoires in COVID-19. Sequencing used immunoSEQ multiplex PCR; TCRdb keeps in-frame clones, though not all of them. The profile shows about 200,000 clones, roughly 82% of them singletons. Sequenced material: PBMCs or T cells enriched from blood (not recorded which). These receptors came from a man aged 35 to 55 with acute COVID-19.

The genes are TRBV5-5 and TRBJ2-6; perhaps TRBD1 as D (6 bases). Between the trimmed V and J ends, which lost 9 bases and 0 bases, there was a span of 19 bases. The CDR3 totals 17 residues. Germline lookup yields CDR1 SGHKS and CDR2 YYEKEE (reference sequence). The CDR3 reads CATTGHPSFSGANVLTF. The CDR3 DNA sequence: TGTGCCACTACGGGACACCCTTCGTTCTCTGGGGCCAACGTCCTGACTTTC.

The chain joins TRBV6-2 or TRBV6-3 to TRBJ1-1; D gene ambiguous. CDR3 length equals 15 residues. The V end lost 2 bases, the J end lost 0 bases, and 10 bases lay between the germline ends. From germline, CDR1 is MNHEY and CDR2 SVGEGT. CDR3 coding DNA: TGTGCCAGCAGTTACGCGGGAGTAATGAACACTGAAGCTTTCTTT. Translation: CASSYAGVMNTEAFF.

This chain joins TRBV20-1 and TRBJ2-1; a weak D match, TRBD2 (5 bases). Trimming pared 3 bases from V and 10 bases from J, leaving 25 bases between. CDR3 length: 16 residues. Germline V gene sequence: CDR1 DFQATT, CDR2 SNEGSKA (reference sequence). As DNA, the CDR3 is TGCAGTGCTAGTGGTTTGAGGTCCGATTCGGCGGGCGAGCAGTTCTTC. The encoded protein is CSASGLRSDSAGEQFF.

J is TRBJ1-2 and V is TRBV5-4; 8 bases map to TRBD1. This CDR3 contains 16 residues. The germline V gene encodes CDR1 SGHNT and CDR2 YYREEE (reference sequence). Germline trimming cut 1 base from V and 2 bases from J; bases unmatched to any gene: 7. In DNA form, the CDR3 reads TGTGCCAGCAGCTTGAGGGGCAGGGGGCGAAACTATGGCTACACCTTC. It codes for CASSLRGRGRNYGYTF.

This chain joins TRBV2 and TRBJ1-5; the D gene is possibly TRBD1 (5 bases). V lost 7 bases, J lost 2 bases, and 9 bases lay in between. CDR3 size: 13 residues. The germline V gene encodes CDR1 SNHLY and CDR2 FYNNEI. DNA of the CDR3: TGTGCCAGCATGGGGACTGGCAATCAGCCCCAGCATTTT. Its translation: CASMGTGNQPQHF.

The chain links TRBV9 to TRBJ2-7, with 13 bases that match TRBD2. Trimming took 1 base from V and 13 from J; bases not matched to a gene: 23. From germline, CDR1 is SGDLS and CDR2 YYNGEE. The CDR3 runs 19 residues. This chain's CDR3 is CASSVSREPTGLAGDAPYF. CDR3 nucleotides: TGTGCCAGCAGCGTATCTAGAGAACCTACAGGACTAGCGGGAGATGCTCCATACTTC. Looking up the rest from reference TRBV9 and TRBJ2-7 gives the full variable domain: DSGVTQTPKHLITATGQRVTLRCSPRSGDLSVYWYQQSLDQGLQFLIQYYNGEERAKGNILERFSAQQFPDLHSELNLSSLELGDSALYFCASSVSREPTGLAGDAPYFGPGTRLTVT.

V is TRBV9 and J is TRBJ1-2, with D perhaps TRBD1 (5 bases). Germline V lookup: CDR1 SGDLS, CDR2 YYNGEE. The CDR3 totals 13 residues. Deletions cut 3 bases from V and 4 bases from J, with 10 bases between. The CDR3 spells CASSATETYGYTF. The DNA for the CDR3 is TGTGCCAGCAGCGCGACAGAGACCTATGGCTACACCTTC.

The chain carries TRBV6-2 or TRBV6-3 and TRBJ2-5, with D perhaps matching TRBD2 (5 bases). This CDR3 region has 12 residues. Germline-derived CDR1 and CDR2 are MNHEY and SVGEGT. Trimming pared 5 bases from V and 5 bases from J, leaving 9 bases between. Here the CDR3 reads CASSRAEETQYF. For the CDR3, the DNA is TGTGCCAGCAGTAGAGCGGAGGAGACCCAGTACTTC.

The V gene is TRBV5-4, the J gene TRBJ2-1; 8 bases match TRBD2. The V gene end was trimmed by 0 bases and the J gene end by 5 bases; junction bases not matched to a gene: 4. There are 15 residues in the CDR3. Germline-derived CDR1 and CDR2 are SGHNT and YYREEE (reference sequence). DNA of the CDR3: TGTGCCAGCAGCTTGGACGGGAGGGGCAACAATGAGCAGTTCTTC. Residues: CASSLDGRGNNEQFF.

The chain links TRBV6-2 or TRBV6-3 to TRBJ2-4; D is perhaps TRBD1 (5 bases). With 5 bases removed from V and 2 bases from J, the gap between germline ends came to 16 bases. Germline V lookup: CDR1 MNHEY, CDR2 SVGEGT. The CDR3 has 16 residues. The chain's CDR3 is CASSTTSRVSKNIQYF. The CDR3 DNA reads as TGTGCCAGCAGTACAACCTCCAGGGTGTCCAAAAACATTCAGTACTTC.

This chain uses TRBV20-1 with TRBJ2-5; D might be TRBD1 (6 bases). Per the germline V gene, CDR1 is DFQATT and CDR2 is SNEGSKA (reference sequence). This CDR3 contains 11 residues. Deletions cut 6 bases from V and 3 bases from J, with 8 bases between. The DNA of the CDR3 is TGCAGTGCGTCAGGGGAAGAGACCCAGTACTTC. As protein: CSASGEETQYF.

The chain combines TRBV5-4 with TRBJ2-7; D uncertain. The germline V gene has CDR1 SGHNT and CDR2 YYREEE (reference sequence). Trimming left V 2 bases short and J 2 bases short, with 8 bases between. The CDR3 spans 13 residues. The DNA for the CDR3 is TGTGCCAGCAGCTTTGGTAGTGCCTACGAGCAGTACTTC. Translation: CASSFGSAYEQYF.

The rearrangement joins TRBV27 to TRBJ2-1; 9 bases fit TRBD2. After removal of 7 bases from V and 0 bases from J, the junction contained 4 bases not matched to a gene. CDR1 and CDR2 (germline): MNHEY, SMNVEV (reference sequence). This CDR3 spans 15 amino acids. CDR3 in DNA: TGTGCCAGCAACTTAGCGGGAGACTCCTACAATGAGCAGTTCTTC. It is translated as CASNLAGDSYNEQFF.

The J gene is TRBJ2-5, the V gene TRBV4-2, with TRBD1 matching 7 bases. Germline V gene data show CDR1 as LGHNA and CDR2 as YNFKEQ. V lost 1 base to trimming and J lost 4 bases; unmatched junction nucleotides: 9. CDR3 length: 16 residues. The DNA for the CDR3 is TGTGCCAGCAGCCAAGCCCCCGGGACAGTAGGAGAGACCCAGTACTTC. Its translation is CASSQAPGTVGETQYF.